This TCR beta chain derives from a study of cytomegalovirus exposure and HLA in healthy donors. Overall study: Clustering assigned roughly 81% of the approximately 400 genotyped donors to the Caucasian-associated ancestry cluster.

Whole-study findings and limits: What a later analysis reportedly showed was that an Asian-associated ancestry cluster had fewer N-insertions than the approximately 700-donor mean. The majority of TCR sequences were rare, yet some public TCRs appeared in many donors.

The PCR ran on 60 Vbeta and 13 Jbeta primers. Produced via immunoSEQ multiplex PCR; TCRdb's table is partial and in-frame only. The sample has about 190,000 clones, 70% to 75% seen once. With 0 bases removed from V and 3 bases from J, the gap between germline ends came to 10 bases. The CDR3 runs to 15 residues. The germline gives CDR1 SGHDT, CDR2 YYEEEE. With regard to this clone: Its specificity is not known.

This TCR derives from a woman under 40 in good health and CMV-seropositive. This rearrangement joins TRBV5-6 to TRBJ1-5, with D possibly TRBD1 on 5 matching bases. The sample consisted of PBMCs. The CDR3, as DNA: TGTGCCAGCAGCTTGGACAGGTTCCCCAATCAGCCCCAGCATTTT. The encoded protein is CASSLDRFPNQPQHF.